This TCR beta chain was recorded in a study of blood T cell repertoires in COVID-19. Across the whole study: Donors in the United States, Italy and Spain gave samples during acute or convalescent COVID-19. The analysed material was cDNA or gDNA that came from T cells, B-cell-depleted T cells, or PBMCs.

The authors' processing: Researchers report that nucleated cell counts were estimated from reference gene primer amplification. TCRdb's copy holds only in-frame clones and misses some; the assay was immunoSEQ multiplex PCR. The DNA gave D and trimming, while V, J and clone size come from that table. This sample carries tens of thousands of clones, around 90% of them seen once, and the ten largest clones take about 13%. CDR3 length: 14 amino acids. V was shortened by 5 bases and J by 5 bases, with 10 bases between the two germline ends. CDR1 and CDR2 (germline): MNHEY, SVGAGI. The specimen sequenced was peripheral blood. V and J are TRBV6-5 and TRBJ1-6; D is undetermined. The receptor comes from a human donor in a cohort sampled during active COVID-19. The donor label of this sample is uncertain. DNA for the CDR3: TGTGCCAGCAGTATACAGATAAATAATTCACCCCTCCACTTT. It yields the protein CASSIQINNSPLHF.